This T cell receptor (beta chain) comes out of a study of shared clonotypes between healthy human individuals. Whole-study findings and limits: Sharing across four donors was highest in naive CD4 (around 5%) and lowest in memory CD8 (about 0.4%).

Regarding this clone: Its specificity is unknown.

CD8 cells regarded as naive lacked CD45RO, were positively chosen for CCR7, and omitted terminally differentiated effector memory CD45RA+ cells. The donors were all Caucasian adults (living in Nashville, Tennessee). The authors split each subset's genomic DNA evenly across several immunoSEQ plates. Measured with immunoSEQ multiplex PCR; TCRdb has only the in-frame clones, and not every one. The sample lists more than 2 million clones, over 85% seen once, with about 1.6% in the top ten. CDR1 MGHRA and CDR2 YSYEKL come from the germline V gene. Unmatched junction bases numbered 5, after V lost 0 bases and J lost 4 bases. The CDR3 is 15 residues long.

The chain recombines TRBV4-1 with TRBJ2-7; 8 nucleotides align to TRBD1. Sequenced: naive CD8+ T cells from PBMCs. This sequence originates from a man aged 18 to 35 in good health. Some clones in this sample may be carry-over from other donors' samples. This CDR3 is CASSQDPGGNYEQYF. The CDR3 DNA reads TGCGCCAGCAGCCAAGACCCAGGGGGCAATTACGAGCAGTACTTC.